This TCR beta chain appears in the sequencing data of a study of T cell changes during pregnancy in multiple sclerosis. This CDR3 has 14 residues. Germline CDR1 is SGHDT and CDR2 is YYEEEE. Germline trimming cut 3 bases from V and 10 bases from J; bases unmatched to any gene: 5. Clones were sequenced by immunoSEQ multiplex PCR, and TCRdb holds only the in-frame ones, with some missing. This sample has 50,000 to 80,000 clones, with 75% to 95% found just once. The TCR originated in a female donor with multiple sclerosis, enrolled in a pregnancy study. The chain couples TRBV5-6 to TRBJ1-6, with 9 bases that match TRBD1. Specimen: CD8+ T cells from peripheral blood mononuclear cells, collected before pregnancy. The CDR3 spells CASSSGTGYSPLHF. Written as DNA, the CDR3 is TGTGCCAGCAGCTCCGGGACAGGGTACTCACCCCTCCACTTT.